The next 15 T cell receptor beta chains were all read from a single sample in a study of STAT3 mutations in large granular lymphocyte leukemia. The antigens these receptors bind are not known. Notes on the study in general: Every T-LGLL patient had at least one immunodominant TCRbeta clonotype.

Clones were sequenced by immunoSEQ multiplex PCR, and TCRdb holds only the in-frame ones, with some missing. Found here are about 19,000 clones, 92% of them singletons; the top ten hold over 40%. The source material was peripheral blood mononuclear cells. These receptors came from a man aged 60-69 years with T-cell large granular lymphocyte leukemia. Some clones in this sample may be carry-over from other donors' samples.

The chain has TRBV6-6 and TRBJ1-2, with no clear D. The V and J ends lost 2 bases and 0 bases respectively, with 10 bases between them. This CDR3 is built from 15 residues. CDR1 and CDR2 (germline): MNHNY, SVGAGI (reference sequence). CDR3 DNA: TGTGCCAGCAGTTACGACCAAGGGACTAACTATGGCTACACCTTC. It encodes CASSYDQGTNYGYTF.

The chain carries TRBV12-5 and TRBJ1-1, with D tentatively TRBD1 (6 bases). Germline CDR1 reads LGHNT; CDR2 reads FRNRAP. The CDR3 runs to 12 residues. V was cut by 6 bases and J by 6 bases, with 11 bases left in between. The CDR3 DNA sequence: TGTGCTAGTGGAAAGGGACACTCTGAAGCTTTCTTT. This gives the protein CASGKGHSEAFF.

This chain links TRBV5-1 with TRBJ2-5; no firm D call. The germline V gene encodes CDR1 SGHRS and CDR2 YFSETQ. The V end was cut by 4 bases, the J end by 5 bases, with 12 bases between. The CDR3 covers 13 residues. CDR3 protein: CASSPSPGETQYF. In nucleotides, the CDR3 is TGCGCCAGCAGCCCCTCCCCCGGCGAGACCCAGTACTTC.

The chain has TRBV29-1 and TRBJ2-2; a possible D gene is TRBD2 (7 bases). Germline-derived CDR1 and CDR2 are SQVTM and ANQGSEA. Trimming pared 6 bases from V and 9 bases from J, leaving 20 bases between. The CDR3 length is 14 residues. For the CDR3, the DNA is TGCAGCGTCCTTAGGGGGGGCGCGAACCGGGAGCTGTTTTTT. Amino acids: CSVLRGGANRELFF.

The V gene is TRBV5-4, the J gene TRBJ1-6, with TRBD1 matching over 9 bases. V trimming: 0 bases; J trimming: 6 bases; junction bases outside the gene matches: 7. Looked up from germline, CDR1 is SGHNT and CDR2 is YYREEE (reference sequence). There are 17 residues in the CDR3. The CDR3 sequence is CASSLDRGRVGNSPLHF. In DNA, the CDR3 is TGTGCCAGCAGCTTGGACAGGGGGCGCGTAGGTAATTCACCCCTCCACTTT.

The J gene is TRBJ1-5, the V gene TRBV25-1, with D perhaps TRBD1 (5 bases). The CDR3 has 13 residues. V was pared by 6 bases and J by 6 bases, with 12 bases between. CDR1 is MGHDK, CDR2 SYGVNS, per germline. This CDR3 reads CASSPQGFQPQHF. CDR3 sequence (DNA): TGTGCCAGCAGCCCTCAGGGTTTTCAGCCCCAGCATTTT.

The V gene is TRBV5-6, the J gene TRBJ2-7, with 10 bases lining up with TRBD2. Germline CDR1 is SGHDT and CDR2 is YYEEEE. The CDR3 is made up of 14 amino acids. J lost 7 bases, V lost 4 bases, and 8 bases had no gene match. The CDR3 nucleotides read TGTGCCAGCAGCCGAACTAGCGGGACTGGGGAGCAGTACTTC. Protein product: CASSRTSGTGEQYF. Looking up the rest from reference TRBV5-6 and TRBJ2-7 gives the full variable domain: DAGVTQSPTHLIKTRGQQVTLRCSPKSGHDTVSWYQQALGQGPQFIFQYYEEEERQRGNFPDRFSGHQFPNYSSELNVNALLLGDSALYLCASSRTSGTGEQYFGPGTRLTVT.

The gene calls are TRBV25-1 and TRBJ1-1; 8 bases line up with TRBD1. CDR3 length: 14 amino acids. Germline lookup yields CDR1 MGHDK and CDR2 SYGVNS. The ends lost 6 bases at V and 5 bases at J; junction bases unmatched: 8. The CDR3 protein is CASREAGGSTEAFF. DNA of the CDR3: TGTGCCAGCAGGGAGGCAGGGGGCTCTACTGAAGCTTTCTTT.

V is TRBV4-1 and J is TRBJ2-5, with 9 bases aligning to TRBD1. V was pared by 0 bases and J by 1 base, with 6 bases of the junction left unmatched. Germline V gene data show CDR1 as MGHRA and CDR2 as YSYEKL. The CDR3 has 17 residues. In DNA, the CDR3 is TGCGCCAGCAGCCAAGAGCCACAGGGGGCCCTCCAAGAGACCCAGTACTTC. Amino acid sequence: CASSQEPQGALQETQYF.

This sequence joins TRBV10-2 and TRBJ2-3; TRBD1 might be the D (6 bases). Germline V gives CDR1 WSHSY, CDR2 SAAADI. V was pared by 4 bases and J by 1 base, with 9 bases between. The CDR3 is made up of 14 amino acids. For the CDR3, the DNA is TGCGCCAGCAGTGCGGGACATCGCACAGATACGCAGTATTTT. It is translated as CASSAGHRTDTQYF.

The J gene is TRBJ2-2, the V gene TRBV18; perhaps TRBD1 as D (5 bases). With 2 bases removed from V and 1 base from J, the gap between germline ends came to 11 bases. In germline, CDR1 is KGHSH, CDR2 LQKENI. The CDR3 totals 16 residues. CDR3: CASSPIRGMNTGELFF. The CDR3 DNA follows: TGTGCCAGCTCACCAATTAGGGGAATGAACACCGGGGAGCTGTTTTTT. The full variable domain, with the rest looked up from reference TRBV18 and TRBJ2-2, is NAGVMQNPRHLVRRRGQEARLRCSPMKGHSHVYWYRQLPEEGLKFMVYLQKENIIDESGMPKERFSAEFPKEGPSILRIQQVVRGDSAAYFCASSPIRGMNTGELFFGEGSRLTVL.

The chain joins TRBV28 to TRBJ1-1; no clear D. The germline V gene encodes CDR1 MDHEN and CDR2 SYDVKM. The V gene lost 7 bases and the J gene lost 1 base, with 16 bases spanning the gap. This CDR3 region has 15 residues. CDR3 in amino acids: CASNPYGRRNTEAFF. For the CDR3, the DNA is TGTGCCAGCAATCCATATGGACGGAGGAACACTGAAGCTTTCTTT. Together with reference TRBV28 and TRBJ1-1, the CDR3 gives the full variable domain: DVKVTQSSRYLVKRTGEKVFLECVQDMDHENMFWYRQDPGLGLRLIYFSYDVKMKEKGDIPEGYSVSREKKERFSLILESASTNQTSMYLCASNPYGRRNTEAFFGQGTRLTVV.

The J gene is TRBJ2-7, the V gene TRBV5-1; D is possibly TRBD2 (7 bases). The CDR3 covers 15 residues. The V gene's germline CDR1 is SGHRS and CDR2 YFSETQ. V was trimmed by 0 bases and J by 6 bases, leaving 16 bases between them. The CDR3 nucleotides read TGCGCCAGCAGCTTGGAAGGGGGAGGGGTGAGCGAGCAGTACTTC. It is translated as CASSLEGGGVSEQYF.

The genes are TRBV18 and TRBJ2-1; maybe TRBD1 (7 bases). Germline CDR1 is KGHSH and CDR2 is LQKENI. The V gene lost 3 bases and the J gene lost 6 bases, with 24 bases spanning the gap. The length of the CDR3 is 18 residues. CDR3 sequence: CASSPPGGGGISPNEQFF. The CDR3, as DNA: TGTGCCAGCTCACCCCCCGGAGGGGGCGGGATATCGCCCAATGAGCAGTTCTTC.

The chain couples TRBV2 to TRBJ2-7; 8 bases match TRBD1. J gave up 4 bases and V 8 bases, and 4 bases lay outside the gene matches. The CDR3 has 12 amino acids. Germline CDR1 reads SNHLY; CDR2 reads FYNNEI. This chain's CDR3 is CASRDRLYEQYF. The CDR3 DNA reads TGTGCCAGCCGGGACAGGCTTTACGAGCAGTACTTC.